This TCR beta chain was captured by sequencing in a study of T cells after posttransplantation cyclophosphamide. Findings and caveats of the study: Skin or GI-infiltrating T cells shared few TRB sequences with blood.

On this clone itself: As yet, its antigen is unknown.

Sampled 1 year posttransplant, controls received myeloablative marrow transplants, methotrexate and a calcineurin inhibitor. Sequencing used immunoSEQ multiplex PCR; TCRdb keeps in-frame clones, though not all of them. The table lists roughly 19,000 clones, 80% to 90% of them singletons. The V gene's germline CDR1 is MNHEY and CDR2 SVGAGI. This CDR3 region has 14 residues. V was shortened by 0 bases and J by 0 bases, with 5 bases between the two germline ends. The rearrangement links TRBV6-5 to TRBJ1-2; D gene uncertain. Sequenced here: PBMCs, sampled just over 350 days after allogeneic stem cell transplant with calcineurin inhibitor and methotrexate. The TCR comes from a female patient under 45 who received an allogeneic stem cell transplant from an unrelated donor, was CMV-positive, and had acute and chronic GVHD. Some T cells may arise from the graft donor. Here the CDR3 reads CASSYSVANYGYTF. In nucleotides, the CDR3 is TGTGCCAGCAGTTACTCGGTAGCTAACTATGGCTACACCTTC.